This T cell receptor beta chain stems from a study of cytomegalovirus exposure and HLA in healthy donors. Regarding the study as a whole: Reports showed the classifier diagnosing cytomegalovirus status with high specificity and sensitivity.

Germline CDR1 and CDR2: SGHTA and FQGNSA. This CDR3 comprises 12 residues. The V and J ends lost 1 base and 10 bases respectively, with 11 bases between them. In regard to this clone: The antigen is unknown.

The primer mix had 60 Vbeta and 13 Jbeta primers. Clones were read by immunoSEQ multiplex PCR, and TCRdb kept only the in-frame ones, dropping some. Among about 210,000 clones listed, roughly 90% were seen once. This receptor was obtained from a boy younger than 10 in good health and CMV-seronegative. This chain joins TRBV7-2 and TRBJ2-7; D unclear. Input material: PBMCs. CDR3 DNA: TGTGCCAGCAGCTTAGGGTCACAGTTCCAGTACTTC. It yields the protein CASSLGSQFQYF.